The next 10 T cell receptor beta chains were all read from a single sample in a study of cytomegalovirus exposure and HLA in healthy donors. The PCR contained 60 Vbeta and 13 Jbeta primers. Clones were sequenced by immunoSEQ multiplex PCR, and TCRdb holds only the in-frame ones, with some missing. The sample lists 150,000 or so clones; approximately 84% were seen once. The sequenced material came from PBMCs. The source of these receptors is a woman aged 45-65 years in good health and CMV-seropositive.

This chain uses TRBV9 with TRBJ2-3; D is possibly TRBD2 (6 bases). The length of the CDR3 is 16 residues. Per germline, CDR1 SGDLS and CDR2 YYNGEE. V shed 4 bases and J shed 0 bases, with 15 bases lying between them. CDR3 DNA sequence: TGTGCCAGCAGCACCCGGGGAGGATTTAGCACAGATACGCAGTATTTT. This gives the protein CASSTRGGFSTDTQYF.

The chain links TRBV7-9 to TRBJ1-2; D is undetermined. CDR1 is SEHNR and CDR2 is FQNEAQ in the germline V gene (reference sequence). Between the trimmed V and J ends, which lost 4 bases and 2 bases, there was a span of 11 bases. The CDR3 is 14 residues long. The CDR3 bases are TGTGCCAGCAGCTCCGTCCAGCGCAACTATGGCTACACCTTC. Residues: CASSSVQRNYGYTF.

This clone was observed once. The V gene is TRBV4-2, the J gene TRBJ1-1; 7 positions agree with TRBD1. V was pared by 4 bases and J by 2 bases, with 10 bases of the junction left unmatched. Germline CDR1 reads LGHNA; CDR2 reads YNFKEQ. The CDR3 has 16 residues. CDR3 DNA: TGTGCCAGCAGCCGTGACAGGGCAGGGGGAAACACTGAAGCTTTCTTT. Translated, it gives CASSRDRAGGNTEAFF.

The V gene is TRBV6-6, the J gene TRBJ1-5, with D unresolved. CDR3 length: 14 residues. Trimming took off 4 bases at V and 3 bases at J, with 10 bases between the two ends. CDR1 and CDR2 from the germline V gene are MNHNY and SVGAGI (reference sequence). The CDR3 is CASSSTSFNQPQHF. For the CDR3, the DNA is TGTGCCAGCAGTTCTACGAGTTTCAATCAGCCCCAGCATTTT.

This chain connects TRBV5-1 to TRBJ2-3; no clear D. The CDR3 length is 14 residues. CDR1 is SGHRS and CDR2 is YFSETQ in the germline V gene. V shed 1 base and J shed 0 bases, with 6 bases lying between them. The CDR3 nucleotides read TGCGCCAGCAGCTTGCTAATCAGCACAGATACGCAGTATTTT. It translates to CASSLLISTDTQYF.

The chain is built from TRBV28 and TRBJ1-2; TRBD1 agrees at 9 bases. The germline gives CDR1 MDHEN, CDR2 SYDVKM. Trimming cost V 6 bases and J 6 bases; bases outside gene matches: 5. CDR3 size: 13 residues. The CDR3: CASRPGQGDGYTF. CDR3 DNA sequence: TGTGCCAGCAGGCCGGGACAGGGCGATGGCTACACCTTC.

The rearrangement uses TRBV19 and TRBJ1-4; D uncertain. The germline gives CDR1 LNHDA, CDR2 SQIVND (reference sequence). The length of the CDR3 is 16 residues. The germline V and J ends were trimmed by 5 bases and 4 bases, with 17 bases remaining between them. CDR3: CASSPGMASGNEKLFF. The DNA for the CDR3 is TGTGCCAGTAGTCCCGGTATGGCATCGGGTAATGAAAAACTGTTTTTT.

This sequence joins TRBV30 and TRBJ2-7; 8 bases are a match to TRBD1. Germline V gene data show CDR1 as GTSNPN and CDR2 as SVGIG (reference sequence). V lost 2 bases and J lost 3; bases outside the gene matches: 6. The CDR3 covers 14 residues. The DNA for the CDR3 is TGTGCCTGGAGTCCAGGGGGCGCCGGCTACGAGCAGTACTTC. Its translation: CAWSPGGAGYEQYF.

The genes are TRBV19 and TRBJ1-2, with D possibly matching TRBD1 (6 bases). Trimming left V 6 bases short and J 4 bases short, with 12 bases between. Germline V gives CDR1 LNHDA, CDR2 SQIVND (reference sequence). The CDR3 extends over 13 amino acids. The CDR3 nucleotides are TGTGCCAGTAGAGATGGGGGCCCCTATGGCTACACCTTC. It specifies CASRDGGPYGYTF.

The chain has TRBV18 and TRBJ1-2; 7 nucleotides agree with TRBD1. Per germline, CDR1 KGHSH and CDR2 LQKENI. Losses at the gene ends were 2 bases for V and 5 bases for J; bases not matched to a gene: 11. The CDR3 spans 16 residues. CDR3 sequence: CASSPEGTVDPYGYTF. The CDR3 nucleotides read TGTGCCAGCTCACCAGAAGGGACAGTCGATCCTTATGGCTACACCTTC.